This passage covers 21 T cell receptor beta chains from one sample sequenced in a study of cytomegalovirus exposure and HLA in healthy donors. PCR primers comprised 60 Vbeta and 13 Jbeta primers. The table came from immunoSEQ multiplex PCR; TCRdb's copy has only in-frame clones and leaves some out. In the table there are about 130,000 clones, around 80% of which are singletons. The material sequenced was PBMCs. Every receptor here comes from a man aged 25-45 years in good health.

This clone was counted a few times. J is TRBJ2-6 and V is TRBV30, with TRBD1 matching over 8 bases. The CDR3 loop spans 14 amino acids. Per germline, CDR1 GTSNPN and CDR2 SVGIG (reference sequence). The trim removed 5 bases at V and 4 bases at J, leaving 4 bases unmatched. CDR3 protein: CAWQGAGGANVLTF. The CDR3 DNA reads TGTGCCTGGCAGGGGGCGGGGGGGGCCAACGTCCTGACTTTC.

This chain links TRBV2 with TRBJ2-2; TRBD2 matches at 7 bases. Germline assignment: CDR1 SNHLY and CDR2 FYNNEI. J gave up 5 bases and V 6 bases, and 6 bases lay outside the gene matches. CDR3 size: 14 residues. The CDR3 loop is CASSILASTGELFF. CDR3 DNA sequence: TGTGCCAGCAGCATACTAGCGTCAACCGGGGAGCTGTTTTTT.

The V call is TRBV7-2, the J call TRBJ2-7; 10 nucleotides agree with TRBD2. The CDR3 sequence is 14 residues long. J lost 6 bases, V lost 0 bases, and 2 bases had no gene match. CDR1 is SGHTA and CDR2 is FQGNSA in the germline V gene. CDR3 sequence reads: CASSLAWTSGEQYF. The DNA for the CDR3 is TGTGCCAGCAGCTTAGCATGGACTAGCGGCGAGCAGTACTTC.

This clone was recorded a few times. The same CDR3 can be traced to other DNA sequences in this sample. The chain employs TRBV28 and TRBJ1-2, with no clear D. Per germline, CDR1 MDHEN and CDR2 SYDVKM. V shed 2 bases and J shed 4 bases, with 11 bases lying between them. The CDR3 sequence is 14 residues long. CDR3 nucleotide sequence: TGTGCCAGCAGTTTAGGGCGGGCTGGCTATGGCTACACCTTC. Its protein is CASSLGRAGYGYTF.

This chain joins TRBV30 and TRBJ2-7; D is perhaps TRBD2 (6 bases). The CDR3 is 14 amino acids. V was shortened by 4 bases and J by 5 bases, with 18 bases between the two germline ends. Germline V gene lookup returns CDR1 GTSNPN and CDR2 SVGIG (reference sequence). In DNA, the CDR3 is TGTGCCTGGACAATCAGACTGGGCGGGAACGAGCAGTACTTC. Encoded protein: CAWTIRLGGNEQYF.

This clone has just one count. V is TRBV6-5 and J is TRBJ1-1; D is undetermined. CDR1 is MNHEY and CDR2 is SVGAGI in the germline V gene. The V and J ends lost 0 bases and 2 bases respectively, with 10 bases between them. The CDR3 is 15 residues long. Here the CDR3 reads CASSYSTAGNTEAFF. DNA for the CDR3: TGTGCCAGCAGTTACTCCACAGCGGGCAACACTGAAGCTTTCTTT.

The V call is TRBV16, the J call TRBJ2-7; D is perhaps TRBD1 (6 bases). CDR3 length equals 13 residues. Germline V gene lookup returns CDR1 KGHSY and CDR2 FQNENV. Deletions cut 2 bases from V and 8 bases from J, with 13 bases between. The CDR3 spells CASSQTLGGKQYF. Written as DNA, the CDR3 is TGTGCCAGCAGCCAAACCCTAGGGGGTAAGCAGTACTTC.

This chain links TRBV19 with TRBJ2-7; 7 nucleotides line up with TRBD2. CDR1 is LNHDA and CDR2 is SQIVND in the germline V gene (reference sequence). Trimming cost V 1 base and J 5 bases; bases outside gene matches: 14. The CDR3 consists of 17 residues. This CDR3 reads CASSIVGPAGVWDEQYF. In nucleotides, the CDR3 is TGTGCCAGTAGTATAGTGGGCCCGGCGGGAGTTTGGGACGAGCAGTACTTC.

This clone was counted only a few times. The junction shows a germline mismatch at one end, possibly a read error. J is TRBJ1-5 and V is TRBV7-9; a weak D match, TRBD1 (5 bases). The CDR3 runs 13 residues. From germline, CDR1 is SEHNR and CDR2 FQNEAQ (reference sequence). In DNA form, the CDR3 reads TGTTCCAGCAGCTTACGGGGGAATCAGCCCCAGCATTTT. Its protein product is CSSSLRGNQPQHF.

This clone has a single count. V is TRBV12-5 and J is TRBJ1-6, with 9 nucleotides matching TRBD1. The length of the CDR3 is 14 residues. Germline V CDR1 and CDR2: LGHNT, FRNRAP. After removal of 7 bases from V and 9 bases from J, the junction contained 7 bases not matched to a gene. The CDR3 DNA sequence: TGTGCTAGTGTATCCGGGACAGGGTCTTCACCCCTCCACTTT. Translating it yields CASVSGTGSSPLHF.

The rearrangement links TRBV2 to TRBJ1-4; D unclear. This CDR3 spans 15 amino acids. Trimming took 4 bases from V and 0 from J, leaving 9 bases between them. The germline gives CDR1 SNHLY, CDR2 FYNNEI. The CDR3 loop reads CASSAELATNEKLFF. The CDR3 DNA reads TGTGCCAGCAGTGCGGAGCTGGCAACTAATGAAAAACTGTTTTTT.

This clone appeared once. The CDR3 reads CASSPTGVQGNEQFF. The CDR3 DNA reads as TGCGCCAGCAGCCCGACAGGGGTGCAGGGGAATGAGCAGTTCTTC. The chain is built from TRBV5-1 and TRBJ2-1, with 8 bases aligning to TRBD1. The CDR3 sequence is 15 residues long. The trim removed 4 bases at V and 7 bases at J, leaving 10 bases unmatched. The germline gives CDR1 SGHRS, CDR2 YFSETQ.

This chain links TRBV2 with TRBJ2-4; D not resolved. V was clipped by 2 bases and J by 0 bases, with 8 bases between them. This CDR3 comprises 15 residues. Per the germline V gene, CDR1 is SNHLY and CDR2 is FYNNEI. The DNA for the CDR3 is TGTGCCAGCAGTGAACGACTGATAGCCAAAAACATTCAGTACTTC. Its translation: CASSERLIAKNIQYF.

The rearrangement links TRBV28 to TRBJ2-3; the match to TRBD2 covers 7 bases. The length of the CDR3 is 16 residues. In germline, CDR1 is MDHEN, CDR2 SYDVKM. V lost 4 bases and J lost 2; bases outside the gene matches: 9. CDR3 nucleotides: TGTGCCAGCAGTTCTCGGTCTAGCGGAGACACAGATACGCAGTATTTT. Translating gives CASSSRSSGDTDTQYF.

V and J are TRBV7-2 and TRBJ2-7; 9 bases align to TRBD1. Trimming at V came to 5 bases and at J to 6 bases, leaving 8 bases not matched to a gene. The CDR3 runs 14 residues. Per the germline V gene, CDR1 is SGHTA and CDR2 is FQGNSA. CDR3 in amino acids: CASSSRDRAREQYF. The CDR3 DNA sequence: TGTGCCAGCAGCAGCCGGGACAGGGCACGCGAGCAGTACTTC. The full variable domain, with the rest looked up from reference TRBV7-2 and TRBJ2-7, is GAGVSQSPSNKVTEKGKDVELRCDPISGHTALYWYRQSLGQGLEFLIYFQGNSAPDKSGLPSDRFSAERTGGSVSTLTIQRTQQEDSAVYLCASSSRDRAREQYFGPGTRLTVT.

The chain links TRBV4-1 to TRBJ2-1, with 9 nucleotides matching TRBD2. The CDR3 totals 21 residues. Trimming removed 2 bases from V and 7 bases from J; junction bases left unmatched: 24. The germline V gene encodes CDR1 MGHRA and CDR2 YSYEKL. The CDR3 here is CASSQRPLLEREVDFRNEQFF. CDR3 nucleotides: TGCGCCAGCAGCCAACGGCCACTACTGGAGCGGGAGGTCGATTTTAGGAATGAGCAGTTCTTC.

This clone came up a few times. The rearrangement joins TRBV25-1 to TRBJ2-1, with a weak D call TRBD1 (5 bases). The CDR3 runs to 12 residues. Germline V lookup: CDR1 MGHDK, CDR2 SYGVNS. Trimming took off 6 bases at V and 9 bases at J, with 12 bases between the two ends. In nucleotides, the CDR3 is TGTGCCAGCAGCCCCGAAAGGGGTGAGCAGTTCTTC. Amino acid sequence: CASSPERGEQFF.

The chain is built from TRBV19 and TRBJ2-5; 7 positions match TRBD2. The CDR3 is 15 residues long. After removal of 4 bases from V and 4 bases from J, the junction contained 9 bases not matched to a gene. The germline CDR1 and CDR2 sequences are LNHDA and SQIVND (reference sequence). The CDR3 DNA is TGTGCCAGTAGTACCAATAGGGAGGGAGCAGAGACCCAGTACTTC. This translates into CASSTNREGAETQYF.

About this clone itself: This same CDR3 is encoded by further DNA sequences in the sample. The chain joins TRBV5-6 to TRBJ2-3; 11 nucleotides line up with TRBD2. The V segment lost 6 bases and the J segment 2 bases; nucleotides outside the gene matches: 11. The CDR3 loop spans 17 amino acids. Germline CDR1 and CDR2: SGHDT and YYEEEE. In nucleotides, the CDR3 is TGTGCCAGCACCGTCCCGGGACTAGCGGAAACCACAGATACGCAGTATTTT. It is translated as CASTVPGLAETTDTQYF.

V gene TRBV7-6 combines with J gene TRBJ2-1; 9 bases match TRBD2. Germline loops: CDR1 SGHVS, CDR2 FNYEAQ. With V trimmed by 1 base and J by 6 bases, 7 bases remained unmatched. The CDR3 is made up of 16 amino acids. The CDR3 region has the DNA TGTGCCAGCAGCTTAGTGGCGGGAGGGGGCCCCAATGAGCAGTTCTTC. As protein: CASSLVAGGGPNEQFF.

The V and J genes are TRBV30 and TRBJ2-7; 7 bases agree with TRBD1. Trimming at V came to 0 bases and at J to 0 bases, leaving 2 bases not matched to a gene. This CDR3 contains 14 residues. Germline CDR1 reads GTSNPN; CDR2 reads SVGIG (reference sequence). The CDR3 spells CAWSVRGPSYEQYF. CDR3 coding DNA: TGTGCCTGGAGTGTAAGGGGGCCCTCCTACGAGCAGTACTTC.